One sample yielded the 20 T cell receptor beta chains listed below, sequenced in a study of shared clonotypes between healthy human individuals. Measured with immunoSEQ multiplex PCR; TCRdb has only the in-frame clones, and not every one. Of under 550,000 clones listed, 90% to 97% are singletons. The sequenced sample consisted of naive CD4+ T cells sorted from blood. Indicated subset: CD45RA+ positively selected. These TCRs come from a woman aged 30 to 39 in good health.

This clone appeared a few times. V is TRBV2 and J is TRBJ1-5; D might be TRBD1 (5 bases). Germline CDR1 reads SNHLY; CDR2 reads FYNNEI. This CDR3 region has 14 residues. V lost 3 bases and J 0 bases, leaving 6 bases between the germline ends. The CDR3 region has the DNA TGTGCCAGCAGTGAGACAGATAGCAATCAGCCCCAGCATTTT. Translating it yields CASSETDSNQPQHF.

CDR3 loop: CASSSTSAGGRHEQYF. The CDR3 DNA sequence: TGTGCCAGCAGTTCCACGTCGGCGGGGGGGCGCCACGAGCAGTACTTC. This rearrangement joins TRBV28 to TRBJ2-7, with 9 positions matching TRBD2. CDR1 and CDR2 from the germline V gene are MDHEN and SYDVKM. V lost 4 bases, J lost 5 bases, and 12 bases stayed unmatched. This CDR3 region has 16 residues. Drawing the rest from reference TRBV28 and TRBJ2-7, the complete variable domain is DVKVTQSSRYLVKRTGEKVFLECVQDMDHENMFWYRQDPGLGLRLIYFSYDVKMKEKGDIPEGYSVSREKKERFSLILESASTNQTSMYLCASSSTSAGGRHEQYFGPGTRLTVT.

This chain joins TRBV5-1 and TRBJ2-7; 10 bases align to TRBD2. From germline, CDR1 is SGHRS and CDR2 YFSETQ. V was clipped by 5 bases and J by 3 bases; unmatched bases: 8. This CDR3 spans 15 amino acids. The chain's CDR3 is CASRALAGVGYEQYF. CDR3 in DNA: TGCGCCAGCAGGGCCCTAGCGGGAGTTGGCTACGAGCAGTACTTC.

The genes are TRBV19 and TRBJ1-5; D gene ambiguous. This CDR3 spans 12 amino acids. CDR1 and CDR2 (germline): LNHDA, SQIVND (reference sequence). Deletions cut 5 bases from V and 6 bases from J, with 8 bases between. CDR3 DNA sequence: TGTGCCAGTAGTCCCGGGCGTCAGCCCCAGCATTTT. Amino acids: CASSPGRQPQHF.

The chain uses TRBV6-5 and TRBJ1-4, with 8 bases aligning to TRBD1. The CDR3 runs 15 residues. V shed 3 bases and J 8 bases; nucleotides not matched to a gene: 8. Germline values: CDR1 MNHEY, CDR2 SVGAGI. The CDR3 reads CASSYTGGFNEKLFF. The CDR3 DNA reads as TGTGCCAGCAGTTATACAGGGGGGTTTAACGAAAAACTGTTTTTT.

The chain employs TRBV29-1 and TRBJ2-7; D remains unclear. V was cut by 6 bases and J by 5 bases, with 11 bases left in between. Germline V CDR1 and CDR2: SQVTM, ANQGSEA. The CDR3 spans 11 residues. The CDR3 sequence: CSVLTVHEQYF. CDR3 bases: TGCAGCGTCCTGACGGTCCACGAGCAGTACTTC.

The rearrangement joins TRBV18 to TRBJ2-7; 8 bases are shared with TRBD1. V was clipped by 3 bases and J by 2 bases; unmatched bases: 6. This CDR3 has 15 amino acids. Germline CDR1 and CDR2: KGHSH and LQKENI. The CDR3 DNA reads TGTGCCAGCTCACCCAGGGACAGGAGGACCTACGAGCAGTACTTC. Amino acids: CASSPRDRRTYEQYF.

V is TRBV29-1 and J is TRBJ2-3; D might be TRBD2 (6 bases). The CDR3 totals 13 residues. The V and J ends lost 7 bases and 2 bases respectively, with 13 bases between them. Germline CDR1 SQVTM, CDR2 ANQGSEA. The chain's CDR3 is CSGDWTTTDTQYF. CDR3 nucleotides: TGCAGCGGGGACTGGACTACCACAGATACGCAGTATTTT.

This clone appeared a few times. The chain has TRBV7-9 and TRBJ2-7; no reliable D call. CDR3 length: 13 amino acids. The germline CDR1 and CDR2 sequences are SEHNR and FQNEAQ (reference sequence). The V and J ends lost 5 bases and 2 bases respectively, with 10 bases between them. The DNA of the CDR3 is TGTGCCAGCAGCCCCCGGGTAGCCTACGAGCAGTACTTC. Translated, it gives CASSPRVAYEQYF.

The CDR3, as DNA: TGTGCCAGCTCACCAAACAGAAACTATGGCTACACCTTC. It codes for CASSPNRNYGYTF. The chain carries TRBV18 and TRBJ1-2; D gene unclear. CDR1 KGHSH and CDR2 LQKENI come from the germline V gene. Between the trimmed V and J ends, which lost 2 bases and 2 bases, there was a span of 6 bases. The CDR3 consists of 13 residues.

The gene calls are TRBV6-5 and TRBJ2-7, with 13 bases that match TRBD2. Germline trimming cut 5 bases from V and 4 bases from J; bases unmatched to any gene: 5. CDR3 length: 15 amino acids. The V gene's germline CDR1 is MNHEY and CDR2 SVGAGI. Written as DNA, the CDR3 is TGTGCCAGCAGTCCCCGACTAGCGGGAGGTTACGAGCAGTACTTC. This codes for CASSPRLAGGYEQYF.

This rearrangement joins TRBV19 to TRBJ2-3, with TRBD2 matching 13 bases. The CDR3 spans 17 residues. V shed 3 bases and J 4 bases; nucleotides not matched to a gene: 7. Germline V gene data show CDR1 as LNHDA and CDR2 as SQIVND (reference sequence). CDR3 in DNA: TGTGCCAGTAGTATGAGACTAGCGGGAGGAAGATCAGATACGCAGTATTTT. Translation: CASSMRLAGGRSDTQYF.

CDR3 loop: CASSLTHGNTEAFF. CDR3 bases: TGTGCCAGCAGCTTGACCCACGGGAACACTGAAGCTTTCTTT. The chain carries TRBV7-3 and TRBJ1-1; unclear D gene. Germline-derived CDR1 and CDR2 are SGHTA and FQGTGA. The CDR3 is made up of 14 amino acids. Trimming left V 3 bases short and J 1 base short, with 9 bases between.

The CDR3 bases are TGTGCCAGCAGTGCTAGCGGGAGGAATAGAAACTACGAGCAGTACTTC. Protein product: CASSASGRNRNYEQYF. V usage is TRBV28 and J usage is TRBJ2-7; 11 bases agree with TRBD2. CDR1 and CDR2 (germline): MDHEN, SYDVKM. V was clipped by 5 bases and J by 3 bases; unmatched bases: 9. This CDR3 contains 16 residues.

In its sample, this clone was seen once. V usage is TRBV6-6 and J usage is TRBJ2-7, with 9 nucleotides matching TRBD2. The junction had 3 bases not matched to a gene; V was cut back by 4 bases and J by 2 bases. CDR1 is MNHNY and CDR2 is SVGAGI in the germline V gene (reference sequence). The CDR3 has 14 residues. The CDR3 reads CASSSSGAPYEQYF. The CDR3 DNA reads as TGTGCCAGCAGTTCTAGCGGGGCGCCCTACGAGCAGTACTTC.

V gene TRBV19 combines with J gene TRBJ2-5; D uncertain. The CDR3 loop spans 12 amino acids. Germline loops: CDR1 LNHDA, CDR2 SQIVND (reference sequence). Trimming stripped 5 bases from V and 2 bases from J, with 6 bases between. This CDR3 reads CASSYSQETQYF. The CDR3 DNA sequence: TGTGCCAGTAGTTACAGTCAAGAGACCCAGTACTTC.

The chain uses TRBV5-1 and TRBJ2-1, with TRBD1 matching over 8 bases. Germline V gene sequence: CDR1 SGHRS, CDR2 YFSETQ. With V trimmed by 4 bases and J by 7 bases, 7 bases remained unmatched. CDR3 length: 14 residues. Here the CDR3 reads CASSPEDRANEQFF. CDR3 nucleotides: TGCGCCAGCAGCCCGGAGGACAGGGCAAATGAGCAGTTCTTC.

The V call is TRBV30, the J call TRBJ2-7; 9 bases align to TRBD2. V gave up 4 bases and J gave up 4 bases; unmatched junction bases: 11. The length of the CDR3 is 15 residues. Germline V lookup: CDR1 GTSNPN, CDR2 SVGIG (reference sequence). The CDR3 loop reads CAWTPSGTSWYEQYF. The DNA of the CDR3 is TGTGCCTGGACTCCCTCGGGGACTAGCTGGTACGAGCAGTACTTC.

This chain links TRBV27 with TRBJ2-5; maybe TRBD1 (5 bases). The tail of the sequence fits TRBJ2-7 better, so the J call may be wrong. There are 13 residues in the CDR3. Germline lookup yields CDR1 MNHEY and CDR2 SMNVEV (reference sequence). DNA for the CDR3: TGTGCCAGCAGTATGGACAAGACCTACGAGCAGTACTTC. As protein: CASSMDKTYEQYF.

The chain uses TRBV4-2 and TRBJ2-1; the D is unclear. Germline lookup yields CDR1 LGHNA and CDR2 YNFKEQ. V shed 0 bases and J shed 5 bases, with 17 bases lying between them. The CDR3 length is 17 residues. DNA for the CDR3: TGTGCCAGCAGCCAAGATACCCCGCAGGACCTCAACAATGAGCAGTTCTTC. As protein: CASSQDTPQDLNNEQFF.